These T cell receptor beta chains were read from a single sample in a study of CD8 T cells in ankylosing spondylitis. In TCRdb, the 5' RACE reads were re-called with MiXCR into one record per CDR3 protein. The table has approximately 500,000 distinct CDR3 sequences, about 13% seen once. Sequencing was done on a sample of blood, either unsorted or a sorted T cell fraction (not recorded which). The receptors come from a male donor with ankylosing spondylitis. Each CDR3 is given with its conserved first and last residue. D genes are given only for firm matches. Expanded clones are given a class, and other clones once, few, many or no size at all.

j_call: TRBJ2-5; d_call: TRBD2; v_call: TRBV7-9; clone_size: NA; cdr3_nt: TGTGCCAGCAGCTTAGCGACTAGCGGGGTCCAAGAGACCCAGTACTTC; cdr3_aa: CASSLATSGVQETQYF
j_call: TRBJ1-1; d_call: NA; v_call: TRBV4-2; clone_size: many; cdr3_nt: TGTGCCAGCAGCCAAAGTGGAGGGAACACTGAAGCTTTCTTT; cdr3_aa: CASSQSGGNTEAFF
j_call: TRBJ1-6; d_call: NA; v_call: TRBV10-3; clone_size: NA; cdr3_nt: TGTGCCATCAGTGAAGCCTTCGGGAATTCACCCCTCCACTTT; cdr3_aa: CAISEAFGNSPLHF
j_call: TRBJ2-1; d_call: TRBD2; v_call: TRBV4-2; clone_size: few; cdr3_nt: TGTGCCAGCGCAATAGCGGGAGACAATGAGCAGTTCTTC; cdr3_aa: CASAIAGDNEQFF
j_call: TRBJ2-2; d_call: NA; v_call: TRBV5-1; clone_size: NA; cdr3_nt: TGCGCCAGCAGCTTGGCCTTAGCCCGGGGGGAGCTGTTTTTT; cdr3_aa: CASSLALARGELFF
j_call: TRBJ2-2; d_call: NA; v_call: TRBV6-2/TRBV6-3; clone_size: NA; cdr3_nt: TGTGCCAGCAAAGCGTCTAGCCGACGCACCGGGGAGCTGTTTTTT; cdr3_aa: CASKASSRRTGELFF
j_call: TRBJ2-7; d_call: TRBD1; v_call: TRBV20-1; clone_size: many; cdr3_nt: TGCAGTGCTCAGGGACAGGGATCCTACGAGCAGTACTTC; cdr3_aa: CSAQGQGSYEQYF
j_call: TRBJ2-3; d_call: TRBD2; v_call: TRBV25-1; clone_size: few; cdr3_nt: TGTGCCAGCACCCCAGGGACTAGCGGGAGGTCTGATACGCAGTATTTT; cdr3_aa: CASTPGTSGRSDTQYF
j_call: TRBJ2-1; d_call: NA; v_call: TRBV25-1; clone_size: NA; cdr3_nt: TGTGCCAGCAGTGAATACGGGGGGACAGGACATTACAATGAGCAGTTCTTC; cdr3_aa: CASSEYGGTGHYNEQFF
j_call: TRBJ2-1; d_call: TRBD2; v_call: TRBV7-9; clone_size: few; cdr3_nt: TGTGCCCCTGGACTAGCGGGAGCAGGAGAGCAGTTCTTC; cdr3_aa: CAPGLAGAGEQFF
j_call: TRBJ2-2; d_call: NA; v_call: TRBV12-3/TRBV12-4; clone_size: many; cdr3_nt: TGTGCCAGCACTCAGGTGAACACCGGGGAGCTGTTTTTT; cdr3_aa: CASTQVNTGELFF
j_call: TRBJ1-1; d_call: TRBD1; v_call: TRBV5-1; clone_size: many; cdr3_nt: TGCGCCAGCAGCCTCGGGACAGGGTCCATGAACACTGAAGCTTTCTTT; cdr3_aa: CASSLGTGSMNTEAFF
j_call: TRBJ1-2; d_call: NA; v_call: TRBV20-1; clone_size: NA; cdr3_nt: TGCAGTGCTAGAGAAGGGTTCGGCCGAAACTCTCACGATGGCTACACCTTC; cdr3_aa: CSAREGFGRNSHDGYTF
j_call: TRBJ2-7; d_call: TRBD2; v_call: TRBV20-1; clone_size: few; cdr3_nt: TGCAGTGCTAGTTGGGGACTAGCAAGGTCCTACGAGCAGTACTTC; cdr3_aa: CSASWGLARSYEQYF
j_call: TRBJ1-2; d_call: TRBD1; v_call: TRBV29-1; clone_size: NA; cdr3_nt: TGCAGCGTTGAAGTGGCAGGGGGCGCGTCTGGCTACACCTTC; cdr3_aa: CSVEVAGGASGYTF
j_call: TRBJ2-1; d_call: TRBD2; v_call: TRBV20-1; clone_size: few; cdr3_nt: TGCAGTGCAGCTACTAGCGGGAGGACCTTAGGTGAGCAGTTCTTC; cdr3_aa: CSAATSGRTLGEQFF
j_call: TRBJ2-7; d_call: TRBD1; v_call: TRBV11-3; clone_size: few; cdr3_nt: TGTGCCAGCAGCCCGGGGACAGATCTCGAGCAGTACTTC; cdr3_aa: CASSPGTDLEQYF
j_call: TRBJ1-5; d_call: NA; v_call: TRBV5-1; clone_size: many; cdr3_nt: TGTGCCAGCAGCTTAGACCGAGGGAGCCAGCCCCAGCATTTT; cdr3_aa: CASSLDRGSQPQHF
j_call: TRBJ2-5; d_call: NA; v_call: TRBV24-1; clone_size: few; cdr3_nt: TGTGCCACCAGTGATCTGACGAAAGGGGGAAGCGAGACCCAGTACTTC; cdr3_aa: CATSDLTKGGSETQYF
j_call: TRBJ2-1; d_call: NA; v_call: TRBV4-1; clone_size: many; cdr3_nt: TGCGCCAGCACCCTGACTCCACCTCGGGCCTACAATGAGCAGTTCTTC; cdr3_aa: CASTLTPPRAYNEQFF
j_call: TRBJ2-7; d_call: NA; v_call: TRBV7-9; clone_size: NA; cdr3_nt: TGTGCCAGCAGCTTTAGGGTCCGCGAGCAGTACTTC; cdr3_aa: CASSFRVREQYF
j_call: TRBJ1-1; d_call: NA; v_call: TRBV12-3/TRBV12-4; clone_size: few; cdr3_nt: TGTGCCAGCATGGGGAGGGCGAACACTGAAGCTTTCTTT; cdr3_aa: CASMGRANTEAFF
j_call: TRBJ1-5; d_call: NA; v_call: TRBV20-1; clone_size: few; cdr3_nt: TGCAGTGCAGGGGAGGCCCATCAGCCCCAGCATTTT; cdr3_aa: CSAGEAHQPQHF
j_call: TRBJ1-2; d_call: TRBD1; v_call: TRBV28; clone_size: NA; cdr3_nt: TGTGCCAGCATCCCCTCAGGGGGGGCGCGTCTTTATGGCTACACCTTC; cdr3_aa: CASIPSGGARLYGYTF
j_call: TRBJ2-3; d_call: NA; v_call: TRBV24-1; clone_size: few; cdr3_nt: TGTGCCACCAGTGCCCAGGCAGGGTCTGGAGATACGCAGTATTTT; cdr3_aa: CATSAQAGSGDTQYF
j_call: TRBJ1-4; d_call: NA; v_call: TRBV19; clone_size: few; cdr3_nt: TGTGCCAGTAGTTTTGCCCAAGGGGAAAAACTGTTTTTT; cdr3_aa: CASSFAQGEKLFF
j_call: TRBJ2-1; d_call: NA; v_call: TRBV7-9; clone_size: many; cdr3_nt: TGTGCCAGCAGCTCTAGGCAGGTTTACGATGAGCAGTTCTTC; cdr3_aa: CASSSRQVYDEQFF
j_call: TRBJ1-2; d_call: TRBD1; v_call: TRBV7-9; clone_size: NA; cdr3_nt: TGTGCCAGCAGCCGAGGCCGCGACAGGGGAGTTGGCTACACCTTC; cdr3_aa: CASSRGRDRGVGYTF
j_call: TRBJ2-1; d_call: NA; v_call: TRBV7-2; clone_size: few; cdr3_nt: TGTGCCAGCAGCGCCACGCCCTCCTACAATGAGCAGTTCTTC; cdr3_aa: CASSATPSYNEQFF
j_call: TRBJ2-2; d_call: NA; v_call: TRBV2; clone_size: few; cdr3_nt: TGTGCCAGCGTACTGACTACGAACACCGGGGAGCTGTTTTTT; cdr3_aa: CASVLTTNTGELFF
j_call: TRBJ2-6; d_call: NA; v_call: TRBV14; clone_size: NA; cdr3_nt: TGTGCCAGCAGCCAAGACGGTGCCACAGGGTCCTACTCTGGGGCCAACGTCCTGACTTTC; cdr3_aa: CASSQDGATGSYSGANVLTF
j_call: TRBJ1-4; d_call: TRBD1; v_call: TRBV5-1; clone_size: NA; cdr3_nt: TGCGCCAGCAGCTCCCGGGACAGGGGAAAGTTTTCGGAACTGTTTTTT; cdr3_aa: CASSSRDRGKFSELFF
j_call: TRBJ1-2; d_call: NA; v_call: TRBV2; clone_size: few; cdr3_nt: TGTGCCAGCACGAGAGCTAACTATGGCTACACCTTC; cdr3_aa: CASTRANYGYTF
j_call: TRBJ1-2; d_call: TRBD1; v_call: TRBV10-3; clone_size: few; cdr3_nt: TGTGCCATCAAATGGGACAGGGAAGTCACAGGGTATGGCTACACCTTC; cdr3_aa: CAIKWDREVTGYGYTF
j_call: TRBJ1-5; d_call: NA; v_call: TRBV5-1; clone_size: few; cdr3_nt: TGCGCCAGCAGCCCCGGGACAAGCTCTAAAGGTAGTAGCAATCAGCCCCAGCATTTT; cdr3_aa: CASSPGTSSKGSSNQPQHF
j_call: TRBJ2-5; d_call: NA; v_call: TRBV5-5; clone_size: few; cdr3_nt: TGTGCCAGCCAGGTGGGGGCTCAAGAGACCCAGTACTTC; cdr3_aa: CASQVGAQETQYF
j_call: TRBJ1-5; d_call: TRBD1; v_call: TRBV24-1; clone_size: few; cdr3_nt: TGTGCCACCAGATCAGGGACAGGGAATCAGCCCCAGCATTTT; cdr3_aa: CATRSGTGNQPQHF